This passage covers 5 T cell receptor beta chains from one sample sequenced in a study of T cells in Graves' hyperthyroidism and ophthalmopathy. The source material, RNA transcripts, was used to amplify TCR beta CDR3 regions. HTBI primers were used for first-round RT-PCR of the TCR CDR3. Via MiXCR, TCRdb re-called the multiplex PCR reads, giving one row per CDR3 protein. Of about 640,000 distinct CDR3 sequences in the sample, around 13% were seen once. The sample taken for sequencing was blood. The origin of the receptors is a woman in her fifties or sixties with Graves' ophthalmopathy.

Many counts were recorded for this clonotype. The CDR3 region has the DNA TGTGCCAGCAGCTTAGTAGGTACTCAGCCCCAGCATTTT. Translation: CASSLVGTQPQHF. The V gene is TRBV7-8, the J gene TRBJ1-5; D is uncertain. Germline CDR1 SGHVS, CDR2 FQNEAQ. V lost 1 base to trimming and J lost 6 bases, with 7 bases between them. This CDR3 has 13 amino acids.

This clonotype was recorded at least ten times. This chain connects TRBV20-1 to TRBJ2-7; tentatively, D is TRBD2 (6 bases). The CDR3 loop spans 14 amino acids. CDR1 and CDR2 (germline): DFQATT, SNEGSKA (reference sequence). Deletions cut 5 bases from V and 3 bases from J, with 17 bases between. This CDR3 is CSAPRPGASYEQYF. The CDR3 coding sequence is TGCAGTGCTCCGCGCCCGGGAGCCAGCTACGAGCAGTACTTC.

In its sample, this clonotype was seen many times. The gene calls are TRBV6-1 and TRBJ2-7; 12 nucleotides align to TRBD2. In germline, CDR1 is MNHNS, CDR2 SASEGT. The ends lost 7 bases at V and 1 base at J; junction bases unmatched: 5. The CDR3 has 15 amino acids. CDR3 residues: CASKPTSGRSYEQYF. CDR3 DNA sequence: TGTGCCAGCAAGCCGACTAGCGGGAGATCCTACGAGCAGTACTTC.

This clonotype was detected ten times or more. The chain recombines TRBV28 with TRBJ2-6; TRBD1 might be the D (6 bases). From germline, CDR1 is MDHEN and CDR2 SYDVKM. Trimming pared 8 bases from V and 0 bases from J, leaving 11 bases between. The CDR3 has 15 residues. CDR3 region: CASGTPSSGANVLTF. CDR3 bases: TGTGCCAGCGGGACACCAAGCTCTGGGGCCAACGTCCTGACTTTC.

Points on this clonotype: This may come from a read error, since a much larger clone is one base off. The rearrangement links TRBV5-1 to TRBJ2-7; D might be TRBD2 (5 bases). The germline V and J ends were trimmed by 0 bases and 2 bases, with 9 bases remaining between them. This CDR3 spans 14 amino acids. Germline V gives CDR1 SGHRS, CDR2 YFSETQ. CDR3 sequence: CASSLDAGTYEQYF. The CDR3 DNA reads TGCGCCAGCAGCTTGGATGCCGGGACCTACGAGCAGTACTTC.